This T cell receptor beta chain was identified during a study of T-cell memory formation after mild COVID-19. This clonotype was seen ten or more times. This CDR3 is 12 amino acids long. Germline V gives CDR1 SGDLS, CDR2 YYNGEE. The V and J ends lost 0 bases and 5 bases respectively, with 5 bases between them. MiXCR was run by TCRdb on the 5' RACE reads, yielding one entry per CDR3 protein. This table holds approximately 300,000 distinct CDR3 sequences, more than 15% found once. This sequence was found in a man aged 18 to 29 who had mild COVID-19 (a few samples of this study predate the infection). Cell type and time point are not known. The sequenced sample consisted of PBMCs or a T cell subset sorted from them (not recorded which). The chain joins TRBV9 to TRBJ2-5; unclear D gene. This CDR3 is CASSVADETQYF. The CDR3 DNA sequence: TGTGCCAGCAGCGTAGCTGACGAGACCCAGTACTTC.